Included here is one T cell receptor (beta chain) sequence, with context. The antigen is not known. The CDR3 sequence is 14 residues long. Germline V gene sequence: CDR1 MRHNA, CDR2 SNTAGT. Unmatched junction bases numbered 1, after V lost 2 bases and J lost 6 bases. These data come from a study of cytomegalovirus exposure and HLA in healthy donors. Findings and limits, study-wide: In a later analysis, TCR beta V- and J-gene trimming was associated with a missense DCLRE1C variant. The study labeled under 200 TCR beta chains cytomegalovirus-associated. The sole available immune exposure information was CMV serostatus.

Use of 60 Vbeta and 13 Jbeta primers characterized the PCR. This table comes from immunoSEQ multiplex PCR, and its TCRdb copy is limited to in-frame clones, with some not included. The table shows approximately 78,000 clones, with approximately 84% occurring only once. This sequence joins TRBV6-4 and TRBJ2-1; 10 nucleotides align to TRBD2. Sequences were obtained from PBMCs. This clonotype originated in a woman aged 45-65 years in good health and CMV-seronegative. The CDR3 is CASSDSGGANEQFF. For the CDR3, the DNA is TGTGCCAGCAGTGACAGCGGGGGGGCCAATGAGCAGTTCTTC.